These 16 T cell receptor beta chains originate from one sample sequenced in a study of OX40 agonist ivuxolimab in advanced cancers. TCRdb's table, derived via immunoSEQ multiplex PCR, lists solely in-frame clones and lacks some. The table records about 80,000 clones, roughly 91% of them present only once. This specimen consisted of CD4+ or CD8+ T cells sorted from blood, obtained in a trial of the OX40 agonist ivuxolimab. These receptors originate from an adult with an advanced solid tumor such as melanoma, head and neck, liver or kidney cancer.

The chain combines TRBV6-1 with TRBJ1-3; 7 bases match TRBD1. J was trimmed by 0 bases and V by 4 bases; bases with no gene match: 9. Germline V gene sequence: CDR1 MNHNS, CDR2 SASEGT. This CDR3 is built from 17 residues. The CDR3 DNA reads TGTGCCAGCAGTGTGGGACAGCCGCCCTACTCTGGAAACACCATATATTTT. Translating gives CASSVGQPPYSGNTIYF.

The chain employs TRBV5-1 and TRBJ2-2, with TRBD1 identical over 7 bases. J was trimmed by 4 bases and V by 4 bases; bases with no gene match: 10. CDR3 size: 16 residues. Germline-derived CDR1 and CDR2 are SGHRS and YFSETQ. CDR3 in amino acids: CASSLTMTGTTGELFF. The DNA for the CDR3 is TGCGCCAGCAGCCTTACTATGACAGGGACCACCGGGGAGCTGTTTTTT.

The genes are TRBV4-3 and TRBJ2-3; tentative D call: TRBD1 (5 bases). The V and J ends lost 5 bases and 4 bases respectively, with 13 bases between them. Germline V gives CDR1 LGHNA, CDR2 YSLEER. The CDR3 totals 14 residues. The CDR3 DNA follows: TGCGCCAGCAGCTTTGCAGGGATCGCAGATACGCAGTATTTT. Translated: CASSFAGIADTQYF.

This chain uses TRBV2 with TRBJ2-1, with D perhaps matching TRBD1 (5 bases). The V end was cut by 4 bases, the J end by 3 bases, with 10 bases between. Germline values: CDR1 SNHLY, CDR2 FYNNEI. The CDR3 extends over 14 amino acids. CDR3 amino acids: CASSGQGNYNEQFF. In DNA form, the CDR3 reads TGTGCCAGCAGTGGTCAGGGAAACTACAATGAGCAGTTCTTC.

This clone was seen once. This chain uses TRBV9 with TRBJ1-4; D uncertain. This CDR3 has 13 residues. Germline CDR1 reads SGDLS; CDR2 reads YYNGEE. Trimming cost V 4 bases and J 8 bases, with 12 bases left between them. Here the CDR3 DNA reads TGTGCCAGCAGCACTGGCCCTAGAGAAAAACTGTTTTTT. Translating it yields CASSTGPREKLFF.

This clone was recorded only once. This chain joins TRBV5-4 and TRBJ2-2; D might be TRBD2 (6 bases). Germline CDR1 reads SGHNT; CDR2 reads YYREEE (reference sequence). V lost 1 base to trimming and J lost 4 bases, with 14 bases between them. The CDR3 covers 16 residues. CDR3 sequence (DNA): TGTGCCAGCAGCTTGAAAAGGGGAGGAGGCACCGGGGAGCTGTTTTTT. It yields the protein CASSLKRGGGTGELFF. The variable domain in full, completed from reference TRBV5-4 and TRBJ2-2, reads ETGVTQSPTHLIKTRGQQVTLRCSSQSGHNTVSWYQQALGQGPQFIFQYYREEENGRGNFPPRFSGLQFPNYSSELNVNALELDDSALYLCASSLKRGGGTGELFFGEGSRLTVL.

CDR3 DNA: TGTGCCAGCAGTTCCAACCTTAAGGGCAATCAGCCCCAGCATTTT. Translation: CASSSNLKGNQPQHF. The rearrangement joins TRBV6-6 to TRBJ1-5; D remains ambiguous. The germline V and J ends were trimmed by 4 bases and 2 bases, with 12 bases remaining between them. This CDR3 has 15 residues. From germline, CDR1 is MNHNY and CDR2 SVGAGI (reference sequence).

The chain joins TRBV5-4 to TRBJ1-5; D ambiguous. CDR3 length equals 12 residues. The V and J ends lost 4 bases and 7 bases respectively, with 9 bases between them. Germline values: CDR1 SGHNT, CDR2 YYREEE (reference sequence). CDR3 nucleotides: TGTGCCAGCAGCGAGCGAGACCAGCCCCAGCATTTT. It specifies CASSERDQPQHF.

V gene TRBV6-1 combines with J gene TRBJ2-7; 12 positions match TRBD1. The CDR3 has 15 amino acids. V shed 5 bases and J 4 bases; nucleotides not matched to a gene: 6. Germline assignment: CDR1 MNHNS and CDR2 SASEGT. Written as DNA, the CDR3 is TGTGCCAGCAGTCCCGGGACAGGGGGCCGATACGAGCAGTACGTC. The encoded protein is CASSPGTGGRYEQYV.

The chain has TRBV19 and TRBJ1-5, with TRBD1 identical over 10 bases. The CDR3 is made up of 15 amino acids. In germline, CDR1 is LNHDA, CDR2 SQIVND (reference sequence). V lost 6 bases to trimming and J lost 3 bases; unmatched junction nucleotides: 5. The DNA of the CDR3 is TGTGCCAGTAGCAGGGACAGGGGTCCCAATCAGCCCCAGCATTTT. Translated: CASSRDRGPNQPQHF.

V is TRBV4-1 and J is TRBJ2-5; perhaps TRBD2 as D (6 bases). CDR1 is MGHRA and CDR2 is YSYEKL in the germline V gene. V lost 1 base, J lost 3 bases, and 12 bases lay in between. The CDR3 has 15 amino acids. The CDR3 nucleotides read TGCGCCAGCAGCCAAGGGGGGGTAAAAAAAGAGACCCAGTACTTC. Translation gives CASSQGGVKKETQYF.

The chain links TRBV5-1 to TRBJ2-2; weak D call: TRBD1 (6 bases). The CDR3 has 17 residues. CDR1 is SGHRS and CDR2 is YFSETQ in the germline V gene. V lost 0 bases to trimming and J lost 7 bases, with 19 bases between them. This CDR3 is CASSLARGRDYNGELFF. In DNA, the CDR3 is TGCGCCAGCAGCTTGGCCAGGGGCAGGGATTATAACGGGGAGCTGTTTTTT.

V usage is TRBV2 and J usage is TRBJ1-3; D possibly corresponds to TRBD1 (5 bases). V gave up 7 bases and J gave up 0 bases, with 10 bases separating them. CDR1 and CDR2 from the germline V gene are SNHLY and FYNNEI. The CDR3 loop spans 14 amino acids. Here the CDR3 reads CASKKGNSGNTIYF. The CDR3 region has the DNA TGTGCCAGCAAGAAGGGGAACTCTGGAAACACCATATATTTT. The full variable domain, rest sourced from reference TRBV2 and TRBJ1-3, is EPEVTQTPSHQVTQMGQEVILRCVPISNHLYFYWYRQILGQKVEFLVSFYNNEISEKSEIFDDQFSVERPDGSNFTLKIRSTKLEDSAMYFCASKKGNSGNTIYFGEGSWLTVV.

This clone was found once. The V call is TRBV6-1, the J call TRBJ1-6; a weak D match, TRBD1 (6 bases). This CDR3 contains 16 residues. Deletions cut 0 bases from V and 9 bases from J, with 15 bases between. Germline V CDR1 and CDR2: MNHNS, SASEGT. CDR3 amino acids: CASSEAGARRASPLHF. The CDR3 DNA reads as TGTGCCAGCAGTGAAGCGGGGGCCAGGCGGGCTTCACCCCTCCACTTT.

Only one count was recorded for this clone. The chain links TRBV6-5 to TRBJ1-5; D remains unclear. The length of the CDR3 is 13 residues. V was shortened by 4 bases and J by 2 bases, with 6 bases between the two germline ends. Per the germline V gene, CDR1 is MNHEY and CDR2 is SVGAGI. CDR3 in amino acids: CASSLDGNQPQHF. CDR3 sequence (DNA): TGTGCCAGCAGTTTGGACGGCAATCAGCCCCAGCATTTT.

The V gene is TRBV6-6, the J gene TRBJ2-2; the D is unclear. The V and J ends lost 0 bases and 7 bases respectively, with 6 bases between them. The CDR3 is 13 residues long. Looked up from germline, CDR1 is MNHNY and CDR2 is SVGAGI (reference sequence). CDR3 amino acids: CASSYSTIGELFF. The CDR3, as DNA: TGTGCCAGCAGTTACTCCACCATCGGGGAGCTGTTTTTT.